These 26 T cell receptor beta chains were sequenced from one sample in a study of cytomegalovirus exposure and HLA in healthy donors. The PCR used 60 Vbeta and 13 Jbeta primers. Profiling relied on immunoSEQ multiplex PCR, and the TCRdb table lists in-frame clones only, not all of them. The table records about 160,000 clones, approximately 72% of them present only once. The sequencing sample was made of PBMCs. The receptors here all came from a female donor in good health and CMV-seronegative.

Remarks on this clone: A read error may account for a junction end that differs from germline. This sequence joins TRBV6-5 and TRBJ2-1; 12 positions agree with TRBD2. CDR3 length: 15 amino acids. Germline V gene lookup returns CDR1 MNHEY and CDR2 SVGAGI. CDR3 sequence reads: CASSDSSGGANEQFF. In DNA form, the CDR3 reads TGTGCCAGCAGTGACTCTAGCGGGGGGGCCAATGAGCAGTTCTTC.

The chain employs TRBV7-9 and TRBJ1-3; a weak D match, TRBD1 (6 bases). The V end lost 6 bases, the J end lost 1 base, and 13 bases lay between the germline ends. The CDR3 consists of 15 residues. The germline CDR1 and CDR2 sequences are SEHNR and FQNEAQ (reference sequence). The CDR3, as DNA: TGTGCCAGCAGTTACCCAGGGGCATCTGGAAACACCATATATTTT. It encodes CASSYPGASGNTIYF.

The genes are TRBV5-1 and TRBJ2-6; D is undetermined. Trimming took 0 bases from V and 4 from J, leaving 8 bases between them. CDR1 SGHRS and CDR2 YFSETQ come from the germline V gene. The CDR3 length is 15 residues. CDR3 DNA sequence: TGCGCCAGCAGCTTGGTGGAGTCAGGGGCCAACGTCCTGACTTTC. Encoded protein: CASSLVESGANVLTF.

The chain recombines TRBV4-1 with TRBJ2-2; D not certain. V dropped 4 bases and J dropped 6 bases, with 9 bases sitting between them. CDR1 and CDR2 (germline): MGHRA, YSYEKL. The CDR3 loop spans 13 amino acids. In DNA form, the CDR3 reads TGCGCCAGCAGCCTCCGACTGGCCGGGGAGCTGTTTTTT. Translating gives CASSLRLAGELFF.

The chain uses TRBV7-3 and TRBJ2-7; D is unclear. Germline V CDR1 and CDR2: SGHTA, FQGTGA. This CDR3 comprises 13 residues. Trimming removed 4 bases from V and 6 bases from J, with 13 bases in between. The chain's CDR3 is CASSSLSVGEQYF. The CDR3 nucleotides are TGTGCCAGCAGCTCGTTATCCGTCGGCGAGCAGTACTTC.

The CDR3 protein is CASSDRAGTGGYTF. As DNA, the CDR3 is TGTGCCAGCAGTGACCGAGCCGGGACAGGAGGCTACACCTTC. The V and J genes are TRBV6-5 and TRBJ1-2, with 8 nucleotides matching TRBD1. In germline, CDR1 is MNHEY, CDR2 SVGAGI. There are 14 residues in the CDR3. The V segment lost 5 bases and the J segment 8 bases; nucleotides outside the gene matches: 10.

The chain employs TRBV9 and TRBJ2-4, with D possibly being TRBD2 (7 bases). CDR1 is SGDLS, CDR2 YYNGEE, per germline. V shed 6 bases and J shed 9 bases, with 19 bases lying between them. The CDR3 runs to 14 residues. The CDR3 loop reads CASTLGAPGGIQYF. CDR3 DNA: TGTGCCAGCACCCTGGGGGCTCCGGGGGGCATTCAGTACTTC.

This clone showed up just a few times. The chain uses TRBV19 and TRBJ1-3; D uncertain. Germline CDR1 is LNHDA and CDR2 is SQIVND (reference sequence). With 7 bases removed from V and 0 bases from J, the gap between germline ends came to 16 bases. The CDR3 runs to 16 residues. The CDR3 sequence is CASTVTWEFSGNTIYF. As DNA, the CDR3 is TGTGCCAGTACCGTAACGTGGGAGTTCTCTGGAAACACCATATATTTT.

The V gene is TRBV11-2, the J gene TRBJ2-1, with 8 bases fitting TRBD2. CDR1 and CDR2 (germline): SGHAT, FQNNGV. The CDR3 has 15 amino acids. With V trimmed by 1 base and J by 4 bases, 3 bases remained unmatched. The DNA of the CDR3 is TGTGCCAGCAGCTTAGCTCGGGGGGGTTACAATGAGCAGTTCTTC. It yields the protein CASSLARGGYNEQFF.

The chain links TRBV7-2 to TRBJ1-2; TRBD1 aligns across 8 bases. V lost 1 base, J lost 4 bases, and 11 bases stayed unmatched. The CDR3 has 17 residues. Per germline, CDR1 SGHTA and CDR2 FQGNSA. This CDR3 reads CASSLVVSETGAYGYTF. CDR3 in DNA: TGTGCCAGCAGCTTAGTAGTCTCCGAGACAGGGGCCTATGGCTACACCTTC.

This clone has only a few counts. This CDR3 reads CASSLGLNTEAFF. CDR3 DNA sequence: TGTGCCAGCAGCCTCGGTCTGAACACTGAAGCTTTCTTT. The V call is TRBV21-1, the J call TRBJ1-1. TRBV21-1 is assigned pseudogene status. This CDR3 has 13 amino acids.

This clone showed up just a few times. The V and J genes are TRBV7-3 and TRBJ2-1; D unresolved. Trimming removed 4 bases from V and 10 bases from J, with 8 bases in between. CDR1 and CDR2 (germline): SGHTA, FQGTGA. The CDR3 is 11 residues long. The CDR3 loop is CASSSGGEQFF. The DNA for the CDR3 is TGTGCCAGCAGCTCAGGTGGCGAGCAGTTCTTC.

The V call is TRBV15, the J call TRBJ2-7; weak D call: TRBD1 (5 bases). The CDR3 runs to 18 residues. Trimming shortened V by 0 bases and J by 3 bases, and 21 bases separated the two germline ends. The V gene's germline CDR1 is LNHNV and CDR2 YYDKDF (reference sequence). As DNA, the CDR3 is TGTGCCACCAGCAGAGATTACGACAGAGGATTAACCCACTACGAGCAGTACTTC. Translated, it gives CATSRDYDRGLTHYEQYF.

The CDR3 protein is CAWTGGPSEKLFF. The CDR3 coding sequence is TGTGCCTGGACAGGGGGTCCGAGTGAAAAACTGTTTTTT. J is TRBJ1-4 and V is TRBV30; 7 bases line up with TRBD1. CDR3 length: 13 residues. CDR1 is GTSNPN and CDR2 is SVGIG in the germline V gene (reference sequence). V lost 4 bases to trimming and J lost 7 bases; unmatched junction nucleotides: 6.

The V and J genes are TRBV5-4 and TRBJ1-1; 8 bases are a match to TRBD1. V lost 4 bases to trimming and J lost 0 bases; unmatched junction nucleotides: 2. In germline, CDR1 is SGHNT, CDR2 YYREEE (reference sequence). The CDR3 covers 14 residues. This CDR3 is CASSPGQVNTEAFF. CDR3 nucleotide sequence: TGTGCCAGCAGCCCGGGACAGGTGAACACTGAAGCTTTCTTT.

The chain couples TRBV6-5 to TRBJ1-2; 7 nucleotides match TRBD1. Unmatched junction bases numbered 4, after V lost 4 bases and J lost 8 bases. CDR3 size: 12 residues. Germline loops: CDR1 MNHEY, CDR2 SVGAGI. CDR3 nucleotides: TGTGCCAGCAGTTCAACAGGGGTGGGCTACACCTTC. Its translation is CASSSTGVGYTF.

V is TRBV6-5 and J is TRBJ1-5; D not resolved. Deletions cut 0 bases from V and 7 bases from J, with 13 bases between. This CDR3 has 15 amino acids. CDR1 and CDR2 from the germline V gene are MNHEY and SVGAGI. CDR3 sequence (DNA): TGTGCCAGCAGTTACTCCGGGGTGGGCGGGCAGCCCCAGCATTTT. This sequence encodes CASSYSGVGGQPQHF.

The chain carries TRBV4-1 and TRBJ1-1; D might be TRBD1 (6 bases). The CDR3 consists of 15 residues. V was shortened by 2 bases and J by 1 base, with 11 bases between the two germline ends. Germline lookup yields CDR1 MGHRA and CDR2 YSYEKL. CDR3 loop: CASSQNSRGNTEAFF. CDR3 sequence (DNA): TGCGCCAGCAGCCAAAACTCCAGGGGGAACACTGAAGCTTTCTTT.

The CDR3 reads CASSYESSRYEQYF. CDR3 DNA: TGTGCCAGCAGTTACGAATCATCCAGGTACGAGCAGTACTTC. This chain joins TRBV6-5 and TRBJ2-7; D remains unclear. V was clipped by 2 bases and J by 4 bases, with 12 bases between them. CDR1 MNHEY and CDR2 SVGAGI come from the germline V gene. The CDR3 spans 14 residues.

This rearrangement joins TRBV6-1 to TRBJ1-2; D possibly corresponds to TRBD1 (6 bases). CDR3 length equals 19 residues. Looked up from germline, CDR1 is MNHNS and CDR2 is SASEGT. V gave up 2 bases and J gave up 2 bases, with 24 bases separating them. This CDR3 reads CASSETAGQGHTYNYGYTF. The DNA of the CDR3 is TGTGCCAGCAGTGAAACGGCAGGGCAGGGGCATACTTACAACTATGGCTACACCTTC.

The V and J genes are TRBV29-1 and TRBJ2-4; D not resolved. The V gene lost 4 bases and the J gene lost 0 bases, with 7 bases spanning the gap. Germline V gene sequence: CDR1 SQVTM, CDR2 ANQGSEA. The CDR3 contains 13 residues. This CDR3 reads CSVGRLAKNIQYF. The CDR3 DNA is TGCAGCGTTGGCAGACTAGCCAAAAACATTCAGTACTTC.

This clone was seen just once. This rearrangement joins TRBV5-1 to TRBJ2-2; 9 bases line up with TRBD1. Germline loops: CDR1 SGHRS, CDR2 YFSETQ. Trimming took 3 bases from V and 6 from J; bases not matched to a gene: 12. The CDR3 contains 17 residues. CDR3: CASSYHTGGAPPGELFF. CDR3 nucleotide sequence: TGCGCCAGCAGCTATCATACAGGGGGCGCCCCGCCCGGGGAGCTGTTTTTT.

This chain uses TRBV9 with TRBJ1-3; weak D call: TRBD1 (5 bases). V lost 4 bases to trimming and J lost 1 base, with 21 bases between them. CDR3 length: 18 residues. CDR1 SGDLS and CDR2 YYNGEE come from the germline V gene. The CDR3 sequence: CASSPGHEYIVSGNTIYF. CDR3 nucleotide sequence: TGTGCCAGCAGCCCCGGACACGAGTATATTGTTTCTGGAAACACCATATATTTT.

This chain uses TRBV7-6 with TRBJ1-1; 10 bases match TRBD1. Looked up from germline, CDR1 is SGHVS and CDR2 is FNYEAQ. With 5 bases clipped from V and 1 base from J, the junction kept 4 bases outside the gene matches. The CDR3 has 15 amino acids. The CDR3: CASSARDRGNTEAFF. Written as DNA, the CDR3 is TGTGCCAGCAGCGCCCGGGACAGGGGGAACACTGAAGCTTTCTTT.

The rearrangement links TRBV9 to TRBJ1-6; D might be TRBD1 (6 bases). V dropped 4 bases and J dropped 10 bases, with 18 bases sitting between them. This CDR3 is 15 amino acids long. Germline V gene sequence: CDR1 SGDLS, CDR2 YYNGEE. The CDR3 is CASSTPRGSGSPLHF. The CDR3 DNA reads TGTGCCAGCAGCACCCCGAGGGGGTCCGGGTCACCCCTCCACTTT.

V is TRBV6-1 and J is TRBJ1-1; no clear D gene. The CDR3 runs to 13 residues. CDR1 and CDR2 from the germline V gene are MNHNS and SASEGT. V lost 4 bases, J lost 6 bases, and 12 bases lay in between. The CDR3 sequence: CASSASGRAEAFF. The CDR3 coding sequence is TGTGCCAGCAGTGCCTCGGGGAGGGCTGAAGCTTTCTTT.